These T cell receptor beta chains were read from a single sample in a study of CD8 T cells in Susac syndrome. Via MiXCR, TCRdb re-called the immunoSEQ multiplex PCR reads, giving one row per CDR3 protein. The profile shows 65,000 to 95,000 distinct CDR3 sequences, 85% to 95% of them singletons. The sample comprised CD8+ T cells from PBMCs. The receptors come from a human donor with Susac syndrome. The CDR3 runs from the conserved cysteine through the conserved F or W. The D gene is left open where the match is weak. Part of the rows lack a size; the others show once, few, many or a class for expanded clones.

d_gene	abundance	v_gene	j_gene	CDR3aa	CDR3nt
TRBD2	.	TRBV29-1	TRBJ2-7	CSVRGGAYEQYF	TGCAGCGTTCGGGGAGGGGCCTACGAGCAGTACTTC
.	.	TRBV19	TRBJ2-5	CASSMTTEYTQYF	TGTGCCAGTAGTATGACAACGGAGTACACCCAGTACTTC
.	.	TRBV11-1	TRBJ2-5	CASSDLGGSPVETQYF	TGTGCCAGCAGCGACTTGGGGGGCAGCCCAGTGGAGACCCAGTACTTC
.	once	TRBV27	TRBJ1-5	CASSYQASNQPQHF	TGTGCCAGCAGTTATCAGGCGAGCAATCAGCCCCAGCATTTT
.	.	TRBV11-2	TRBJ2-3	CASRTGLDTQYF	TGTGCCAGCAGAACAGGGCTAGATACGCAGTATTTT
.	.	TRBV24-1	TRBJ2-7	CATSAPEGYEQYF	TGTGCCACCAGTGCCCCCGAGGGCTACGAGCAGTACTTC
.	.	TRBV5-6	TRBJ2-6	CATKGSGANVLTF	TGTGCCACCAAGGGGTCTGGGGCCAACGTCCTGACTTTC
.	.	TRBV7-9	TRBJ2-1	CASSPPGSEYNEQFF	TGTGCCAGCAGCCCCCCCGGTAGCGAGTACAATGAGCAGTTCTTC
.	.	TRBV4-1	TRBJ2-1	CASSQDAGVANNEQFF	TGCGCCAGCAGCCAAGATGCAGGGGTGGCGAACAATGAGCAGTTCTTC
TRBD2	.	TRBV6-4	TRBJ2-3	CASRALAGTTDTQYF	TGTGCCAGCAGGGCGCTAGCGGGAACCACAGATACGCAGTATTTT
.	.	TRBV6-1	TRBJ2-4	CASSTEAKNIQYF	TGTGCCAGCAGTACAGAAGCCAAAAACATTCAGTACTTC
TRBD1	.	TRBV4-1	TRBJ1-2	CASSQELADRMGYTF	TGCGCCAGCAGCCAAGAGTTAGCGGACAGGATGGGCTACACCTTC
.	.	TRBV7-9	TRBJ2-3	CASSPKDTQYF	TGTGCCAGCAGCCCCAAAGATACGCAGTATTTT
TRBD2	once	TRBV30	TRBJ2-7	CAWSLAGAYEQYF	TGTGCCTGGAGTCTAGCGGGAGCCTACGAGCAGTACTTC
.	once	TRBV13	TRBJ2-4	CASSLVFNDIKAKNIQYF	TGTGCCAGCAGCTTAGTTTTTAACGACATCAAAGCCAAAAACATTCAGTACTTC
.	.	TRBV24-1	TRBJ1-2	CATRHSYGYTF	TGTGCCACCAGGCACTCCTATGGCTACACCTTC
TRBD1	.	TRBV7-9	TRBJ2-1	CASSYRQGLYNEQFF	TGTGCCAGCAGCTACCGACAGGGGCTCTACAATGAGCAGTTCTTC
TRBD1	.	TRBV5-6	TRBJ2-2	CASSYGTGPGELFF	TGTGCCAGCAGCTACGGGACAGGGCCCGGGGAGCTGTTTTTT
TRBD1	.	TRBV20-1	TRBJ2-7	CSGKDRALVEQYF	TGCAGTGGGAAGGACAGGGCCCTCGTCGAGCAGTACTTC
TRBD2	.	TRBV2	TRBJ2-3	CASSFSGDGYTDTQYF	TGTGCCAGCAGTTTTAGCGGGGACGGGTATACAGATACGCAGTATTTT
TRBD1	.	TRBV29-1	TRBJ2-5	CSVRAGGGGTQYF	TGCAGCGTTCGGGCAGGGGGCGGCGGGACCCAGTACTTC
.	.	TRBV29-1	TRBJ2-5	CSVAIEYQETQYF	TGCAGCGTTGCGATCGAGTACCAAGAGACCCAGTACTTC
TRBD2	.	TRBV27	TRBJ2-7	CASSSLAAQVPYEQYF	TGTGCCAGCAGTTCTCTAGCGGCCCAAGTCCCCTACGAGCAGTACTTC
.	.	TRBV20-1	TRBJ2-5	CSARREEKTQYF	TGCAGTGCTAGAAGGGAAGAGAAGACCCAGTACTTC
.	.	TRBV30	TRBJ1-1	CALEDWGRTEAFF	TGTGCCTTGGAAGACTGGGGGAGAACTGAAGCTTTCTTT
TRBD2	.	TRBV27	TRBJ2-3	CASSPVAGGIADTQYF	TGTGCCAGCAGTCCCGTAGCGGGAGGGATTGCAGATACGCAGTATTTT
.	.	TRBV7-9	TRBJ1-2	CASSSTETSKDGYTF	TGTGCCAGCAGCAGCACTGAGACTTCCAAGGATGGCTACACCTTC
.	.	TRBV15	TRBJ2-2	CATSRAFRDDSTGELFF	TGTGCCACCAGCAGAGCTTTCCGGGACGACTCAACTGGGGAGCTGTTTTTT
TRBD2	.	TRBV7-9	TRBJ2-1	CASVAGGQHNEQFF	TGTGCCAGCGTGGCGGGAGGGCAGCACAATGAGCAGTTCTTC
.	.	TRBV4-3	TRBJ1-1	CASSLGDWTEAFF	TGCGCCAGCAGCCTTGGGGACTGGACTGAAGCTTTCTTT
.	.	TRBV4-2	TRBJ2-1	CASSQEASHEQFF	TGTGCCAGCAGCCAAGAGGCTAGCCATGAGCAGTTCTTC
TRBD1	.	TRBV19	TRBJ2-3	CASGDRVADTQYF	TGTGCCAGCGGTGACAGGGTGGCAGATACGCAGTATTTT
TRBD1	.	TRBV5-1	TRBJ1-2	CASSVGGADGYTF	TGCGCCAGCAGCGTAGGGGGCGCGGATGGCTACACCTTC
.	once	TRBV9	TRBJ2-7	CASSVGGDPAYEQYF	TGTGCCAGCAGCGTAGGGGGAGATCCCGCCTACGAGCAGTACTTC
.	.	TRBV27	TRBJ2-7	CASSLSGSSNEQYF	TGTGCCAGCAGTTTGTCGGGTTCGAGTAACGAGCAGTACTTC
.	.	TRBV5-4	TRBJ1-6	CASSSYPLVDSPLHF	TGTGCCAGCAGCTCCTATCCCCTTGTCGATTCACCCCTCCACTTT
TRBD2	.	TRBV15	TRBJ2-7	CATSRLAGAYEQYF	TGTGCCACCAGCAGACTAGCGGGCGCCTACGAGCAGTACTTC